This T cell receptor (beta chain) stems from a study of CXCR3-negative and CXCR3-positive naive CD8 T cells. Study as a whole: The dataset comprises 110 million to 150 million TRB reads in total, with about 1.5 +/- 0.3 million reads per library. Findings and limits, study-wide: Post-cryopreservation CXCR3 expression was partly diminished, and the bulk of assays employed fresh PBMCs. CXCR3-negative naive cells had less hydrophobic TRB CDR3s than did CXCR3-positive naive cells.

There are 14 residues in the CDR3. Germline loops: CDR1 SGHVS, CDR2 FNYEAQ. In regard to this clonotype: Its matching antigen is unknown.

The libraries of TRB cDNA were constructed through 5' RACE using UMI labels. Reanalyzing the 5' RACE reads, TCRdb keeps one entry per CDR3 protein, without DNA. The record lists tens of thousands of distinct CDR3 sequences, of which the ten most abundant hold around 0.5%. This chain connects TRBV7-6 to TRBJ2-3; as DNA is missing, the TRBD1 call by TCRdb cannot be tested. Sequenced: naive CXCR3+ CD8+ T cells from blood. The sample's subset: CD45RO-CCR7+CD27+CD95- naive CD8+ T cells expressing CXCR3 (TNR3+). The clonotype was recovered from a human donor in good health. Some clones in this sample may be carry-over from other donors' samples. This chain's CDR3 is CASSADSITDTQYF.